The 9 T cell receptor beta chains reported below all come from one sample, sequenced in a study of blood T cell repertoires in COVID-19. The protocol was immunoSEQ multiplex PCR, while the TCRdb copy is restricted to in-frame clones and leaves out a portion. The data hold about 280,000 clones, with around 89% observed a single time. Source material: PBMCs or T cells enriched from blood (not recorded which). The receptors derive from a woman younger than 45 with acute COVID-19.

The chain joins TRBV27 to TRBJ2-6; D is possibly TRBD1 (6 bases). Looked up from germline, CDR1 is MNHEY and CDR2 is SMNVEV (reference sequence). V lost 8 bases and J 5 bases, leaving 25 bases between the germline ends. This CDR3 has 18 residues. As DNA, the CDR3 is TGTGCCAGCGGGCCCCGGGACACCCGAGCACCTTGGGCCAACGTCCTGACTTTC. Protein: CASGPRDTRAPWANVLTF.

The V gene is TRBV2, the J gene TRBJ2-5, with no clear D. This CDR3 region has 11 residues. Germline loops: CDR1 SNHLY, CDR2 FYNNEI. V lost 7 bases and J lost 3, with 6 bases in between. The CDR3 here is CASIGKETQYF. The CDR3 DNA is TGTGCCAGCATTGGCAAAGAGACCCAGTACTTC. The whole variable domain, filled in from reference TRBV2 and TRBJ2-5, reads EPEVTQTPSHQVTQMGQEVILRCVPISNHLYFYWYRQILGQKVEFLVSFYNNEISEKSEIFDDQFSVERPDGSNFTLKIRSTKLEDSAMYFCASIGKETQYFGPGTRLLVL.

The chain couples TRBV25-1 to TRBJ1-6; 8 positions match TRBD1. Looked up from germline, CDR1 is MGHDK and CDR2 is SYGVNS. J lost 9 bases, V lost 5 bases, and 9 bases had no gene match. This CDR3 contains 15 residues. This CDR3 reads CASSRPGQEGSPLHF. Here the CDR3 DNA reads TGTGCCAGCAGTCGACCGGGACAGGAGGGTTCACCCCTCCACTTT.

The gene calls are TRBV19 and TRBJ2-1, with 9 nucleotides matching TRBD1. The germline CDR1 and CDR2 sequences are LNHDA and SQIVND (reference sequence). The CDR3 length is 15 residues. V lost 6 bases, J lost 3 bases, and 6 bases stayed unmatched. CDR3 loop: CASSLGQGNYNEQFF. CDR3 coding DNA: TGTGCCAGTAGCCTGGGACAGGGTAACTACAATGAGCAGTTCTTC.

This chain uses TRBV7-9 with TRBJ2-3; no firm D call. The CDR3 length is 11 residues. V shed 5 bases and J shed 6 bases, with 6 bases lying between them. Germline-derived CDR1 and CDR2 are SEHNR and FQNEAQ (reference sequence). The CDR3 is CASSPVDTQYF. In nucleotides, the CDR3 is TGTGCCAGCAGCCCCGTCGATACGCAGTATTTT.

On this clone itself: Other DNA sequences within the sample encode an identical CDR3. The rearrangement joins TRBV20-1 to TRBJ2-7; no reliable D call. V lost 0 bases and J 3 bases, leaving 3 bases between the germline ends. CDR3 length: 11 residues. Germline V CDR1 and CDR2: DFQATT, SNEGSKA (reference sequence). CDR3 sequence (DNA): TGCAGTGCTAGAGACAGCTACGAGCAGTACTTC. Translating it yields CSARDSYEQYF.

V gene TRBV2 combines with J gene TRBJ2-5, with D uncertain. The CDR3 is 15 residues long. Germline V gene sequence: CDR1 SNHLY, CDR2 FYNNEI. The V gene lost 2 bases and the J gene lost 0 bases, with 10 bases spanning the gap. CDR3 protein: CASSEIWANQETQYF. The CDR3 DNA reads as TGTGCCAGCAGTGAAATTTGGGCTAACCAAGAGACCCAGTACTTC.

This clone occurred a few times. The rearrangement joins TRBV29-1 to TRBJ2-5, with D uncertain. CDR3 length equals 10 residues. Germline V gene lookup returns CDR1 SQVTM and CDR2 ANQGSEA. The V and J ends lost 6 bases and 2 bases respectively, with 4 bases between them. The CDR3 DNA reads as TGCAGCGTGGCTCAAGAGACCCAGTACTTC. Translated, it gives CSVAQETQYF.

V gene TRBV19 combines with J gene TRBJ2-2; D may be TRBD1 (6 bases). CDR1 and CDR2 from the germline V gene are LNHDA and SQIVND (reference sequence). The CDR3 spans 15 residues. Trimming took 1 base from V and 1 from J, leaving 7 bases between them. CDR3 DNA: TGTGCCAGTAGTATAGGGACAGTGAACACCGGGGAGCTGTTTTTT. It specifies CASSIGTVNTGELFF.